Following are 18 T cell receptor beta chains from one sample sequenced in a study of blood T cell repertoires in COVID-19. Only in-frame clones appear in the TCRdb table, and some are missing; sequencing was by immunoSEQ multiplex PCR. The sample includes some 300,000 clones, over 85% of them seen just once. Input material: peripheral blood. These receptor sequences come from a woman aged 25 to 45 with COVID-19, enrolled during active disease.

The rearrangement uses TRBV7-6 and TRBJ1-1; no definite D call. V was pared by 5 bases and J by 11 bases, with 15 bases between. CDR1 is SGHVS and CDR2 is FNYEAQ in the germline V gene. The CDR3 covers 12 residues. The CDR3 region has the DNA TGTGCCAGCAGCCCGCAACAAGGCGGGGCTTTCTTT. Protein product: CASSPQQGGAFF.

V usage is TRBV11-1 and J usage is TRBJ1-1, with 7 bases that match TRBD1. CDR1 is SGHAT, CDR2 FQDESV, per germline (reference sequence). Trimming cost V 2 bases and J 0 bases; bases outside gene matches: 0. The CDR3 runs to 14 residues. The CDR3 sequence is CASSLQGVNTEAFF. The DNA for the CDR3 is TGTGCCAGCAGCTTACAGGGGGTGAACACTGAAGCTTTCTTT.

With regard to this clone: The same CDR3 also results from other DNA sequences found in this sample. The J gene is TRBJ2-3, the V gene TRBV7-3; D gene uncertain. CDR3 length: 12 residues. The V end was cut by 4 bases, the J end by 0 bases, with 2 bases between. Germline loops: CDR1 SGHTA, CDR2 FQGTGA. Here the CDR3 DNA reads TGTGCCAGCAGCTCAAGCACAGATACGCAGTATTTT. This translates into CASSSSTDTQYF. The whole variable domain, remainder taken from reference TRBV7-3 and TRBJ2-3, is GAGVSQTPSNKVTEKGKYVELRCDPISGHTALYWYRQSLGQGPEFLIYFQGTGAADDSGLPNDRFFAVRPEGSVSTLKIQRTERGDSAVYLCASSSSTDTQYFGPGTRLTVL.

A single count supports this clone. Distinct nucleotide sequences in the sample also encode this CDR3. The chain joins TRBV12-3 or TRBV12-4 to TRBJ1-1; perhaps TRBD1 as D (5 bases). The CDR3 length is 13 residues. Trimming left V 2 bases short and J 2 bases short, with 6 bases between. DNA of the CDR3: TGTGCCAGCAGTTTACAGGGTAACACTGAAGCTTTCTTT. Its translation is CASSLQGNTEAFF.

This chain joins TRBV6-6 and TRBJ2-5, with a tentative D call TRBD1 (5 bases). V dropped 0 bases and J dropped 5 bases, with 10 bases sitting between them. CDR1 is MNHNY, CDR2 SVGAGI, per germline (reference sequence). The CDR3 is 14 amino acids. The CDR3 sequence is CASSYSVGRETQYF. The CDR3 DNA is TGTGCCAGCAGTTACTCCGTGGGGCGGGAGACCCAGTACTTC.

The chain links TRBV7-9 to TRBJ2-7, with 9 positions matching TRBD1. Looked up from germline, CDR1 is SEHNR and CDR2 is FQNEAQ (reference sequence). The CDR3 spans 17 residues. J lost 6 bases, V lost 4 bases, and 16 bases had no gene match. CDR3: CASSSSDRGEDYGEQYF. The CDR3 DNA follows: TGTGCCAGCAGCTCGAGCGACAGGGGGGAGGACTACGGCGAGCAGTACTTC.

This chain connects TRBV28 to TRBJ1-2; D is perhaps TRBD1 (6 bases). Per germline, CDR1 MDHEN and CDR2 SYDVKM. V was shortened by 5 bases and J by 4 bases, with 23 bases between the two germline ends. This CDR3 has 17 residues. The CDR3 sequence is CASSPGAALGGSYGYTF. CDR3 bases: TGTGCCAGCAGTCCAGGGGCAGCTTTGGGGGGGAGCTATGGCTACACCTTC.

The V gene is TRBV4-1, the J gene TRBJ2-6; D is perhaps TRBD1 (6 bases). The V end lost 2 bases, the J end lost 0 bases, and 8 bases lay between the germline ends. The V gene's germline CDR1 is MGHRA and CDR2 YSYEKL. CDR3 length equals 16 residues. Written as DNA, the CDR3 is TGCGCCAGCAGCCAACCGGGACACTCTGGGGCCAACGTCCTGACTTTC. As protein: CASSQPGHSGANVLTF.

This chain connects TRBV6-2 or TRBV6-3 to TRBJ1-1; D is ambiguous. V lost 0 bases and J 7 bases, leaving 12 bases between the germline ends. The CDR3 is 14 amino acids. Germline V gene sequence: CDR1 MNHEY, CDR2 SVGEGT. The CDR3 bases are TGTGCCAGCAGTTACTCGATAGGAGTCGGTGAAGCTTTCTTT. It codes for CASSYSIGVGEAFF.

This clone is a singleton in its sample. This CDR3 reads CASSPDQTNNEQFF. CDR3 coding DNA: TGTGCCAGCTCACCAGATCAGACAAACAATGAGCAGTTCTTC. The chain employs TRBV18 and TRBJ2-1, with unresolved D. Deletions cut 2 bases from V and 5 bases from J, with 10 bases between. This CDR3 has 14 residues. Per the germline V gene, CDR1 is KGHSH and CDR2 is LQKENI.

J is TRBJ1-5 and V is TRBV7-9; 8 positions match TRBD1. Germline loops: CDR1 SEHNR, CDR2 FQNEAQ (reference sequence). The CDR3 spans 13 residues. Trimming took 1 base from V and 7 from J; bases not matched to a gene: 0. The CDR3 nucleotides read TGTGCCAGCAGCTTAGACAGGGGGCAGCCCCAGCATTTT. Its protein product is CASSLDRGQPQHF.

The chain recombines TRBV6-6 with TRBJ1-2; no definite D call. CDR1 and CDR2 (germline): MNHNY, SVGAGI (reference sequence). Trimming took 6 bases from V and 8 from J, leaving 22 bases between them. There are 15 residues in the CDR3. The CDR3 is CASRTGVDGTAGYTF. DNA of the CDR3: TGTGCCAGCAGAACCGGGGTCGATGGAACTGCGGGCTACACCTTC.

The V call is TRBV3-1 (or the pseudogene TRBV3-2), the J call TRBJ1-5; TRBD1 agrees at 7 bases. V dropped 2 bases and J dropped 5; count of bases not matched to a gene: 12. The CDR3 has 17 amino acids. In germline, CDR1 is LGHDT, CDR2 YNNKEL (reference sequence). CDR3 nucleotides: TGTGCCAGCAGCCAAATGGTGACAGGGTTTTTCTATCAGCCCCAGCATTTT. Translated: CASSQMVTGFFYQPQHF.

CDR3 sequence (DNA): TGCAGCGTTCGACAGGGGAGTGAAAAACTGTTTTTT. As protein: CSVRQGSEKLFF. J is TRBJ1-4 and V is TRBV29-1, with TRBD1 matching over 8 bases. This CDR3 spans 12 amino acids. Germline lookup yields CDR1 SQVTM and CDR2 ANQGSEA. V lost 5 bases, J lost 7 bases, and 3 bases stayed unmatched.

This sequence joins TRBV5-1 and TRBJ1-6, with TRBD1 as a possible D gene (5 bases). The CDR3 totals 16 residues. CDR1 and CDR2 (germline): SGHRS, YFSETQ. V lost 0 bases, J lost 6 bases, and 13 bases lay in between. The CDR3 bases are TGCGCCAGCAGCTTGGCTGGAGGGGAGCGTAATTCACCCCTCCACTTT. Translating gives CASSLAGGERNSPLHF.

The chain uses TRBV5-1 and TRBJ2-3, with 9 bases aligning to TRBD2. CDR3 length: 17 amino acids. Germline trimming cut 4 bases from V and 3 bases from J; bases unmatched to any gene: 12. Per germline, CDR1 SGHRS and CDR2 YFSETQ. The CDR3 sequence is CASSPAPLRGGTDTQYF. CDR3 sequence (DNA): TGCGCCAGCAGCCCCGCGCCACTGCGGGGGGGGACAGATACGCAGTATTTT.

This chain links TRBV9 with TRBJ2-7; the D is unclear. The CDR3 covers 14 residues. V was clipped by 2 bases and J by 0 bases, with 9 bases between them. Germline CDR1 reads SGDLS; CDR2 reads YYNGEE. CDR3 DNA sequence: TGTGCCAGCAGCGTTAACATGCCCTCCTACGAGCAGTACGTC. Translated: CASSVNMPSYEQYV.

The genes are TRBV20-1 and TRBJ2-2; 8 nucleotides agree with TRBD2. CDR1 DFQATT and CDR2 SNEGSKA come from the germline V gene (reference sequence). J was trimmed by 3 bases and V by 3 bases; bases with no gene match: 6. CDR3 length: 15 amino acids. CDR3 DNA sequence: TGCAGTGCTAGTGAGGCTAGCGGGTACACCGGGGAGCTGTTTTTT. It codes for CSASEASGYTGELFF.